Below, 21 T cell receptor beta chains from the same sample are listed, as sequenced in a study of blood T cell repertoires in COVID-19. Libraries were prepared by immunoSEQ multiplex PCR; TCRdb keeps only in-frame clonotypes and omits some of them. Here the sample spans 140,000 or so clones, 87% being singletons. Sequencing was done on a sample of peripheral blood. These receptors came from a man in his fifties who had recovered from COVID-19.

The rearrangement joins TRBV7-6 to TRBJ1-1; D unresolved. Germline-derived CDR1 and CDR2 are SGHVS and FNYEAQ. This CDR3 has 13 residues. The germline V and J ends were trimmed by 3 bases and 1 base, with 6 bases remaining between them. Here the CDR3 reads CASSFSENTEAFF. CDR3 coding DNA: TGTGCCAGCAGCTTTTCAGAGAACACTGAAGCTTTCTTT.

The table lists this clone with a count of one. This chain uses TRBV15 with TRBJ2-5, with 8 bases fitting TRBD2. Trimming took 9 bases from V and 4 from J; bases not matched to a gene: 4. The germline V gene has CDR1 LNHNV and CDR2 YYDKDF (reference sequence). The CDR3 runs 12 residues. The CDR3 DNA follows: TGTGCCACGCGGGGGGCTGGAGAGACCCAGTACTTC. Protein: CATRGAGETQYF. The full variable domain, completed using reference TRBV15 and TRBJ2-5, is DAMVIQNPRYQVTQFGKPVTLSCSQTLNHNVMYWYQQKSSQAPKLLFHYYDKDFNNEADTPDNFQSRRPNTSFCFLDIRSPGLGDTAMYLCATRGAGETQYFGPGTRLLVL.

The rearrangement joins TRBV7-2 to TRBJ1-2; 10 bases are a match to TRBD1. The CDR3 contains 15 residues. The germline V gene has CDR1 SGHTA and CDR2 FQGNSA. With V trimmed by 1 base and J by 8 bases, 7 bases remained unmatched. CDR3 sequence reads: CASSLDRDRGKGYTF. The CDR3 DNA follows: TGTGCCAGCAGCTTAGATCGGGACAGGGGAAAAGGCTACACCTTC.

The chain combines TRBV11-3 with TRBJ2-1; 9 bases line up with TRBD1. CDR1 and CDR2 (germline): SGHNT, YENEEA. V shed 5 bases and J 9 bases; nucleotides not matched to a gene: 14. This CDR3 is built from 16 residues. The CDR3 reads CASSHRGRAGLSEQFF. CDR3 nucleotides: TGTGCCAGCAGCCACAGGGGGCGAGCGGGGTTAAGTGAGCAGTTCTTC.

The chain links TRBV6-4 to TRBJ1-4; TRBD1 aligns across 10 bases. This CDR3 contains 13 residues. Losses at the gene ends were 5 bases for V and 8 bases for J; bases not matched to a gene: 2. Germline V lookup: CDR1 MRHNA, CDR2 SNTAGT. CDR3 sequence reads: CASSSDRGEKLFF. The DNA of the CDR3 is TGTGCCAGCAGTTCGGACAGGGGGGAAAAACTGTTTTTT.

V is TRBV2 and J is TRBJ2-5, with D tentatively TRBD2 (5 bases). The CDR3 has 12 residues. The ends were cut back, 4 bases at V and 8 bases at J, with 11 bases in the middle. CDR1 and CDR2 from the germline V gene are SNHLY and FYNNEI. The CDR3 loop is CASSVEGRTQYF. The CDR3 DNA reads TGTGCCAGCAGTGTTGAAGGGAGAACCCAGTACTTC.

Points on this clone: This sample includes further DNA sequences coding for the same CDR3. The rearrangement joins TRBV2 to TRBJ2-5; D unclear. Trimming cost V 4 bases and J 2 bases, with 8 bases left between them. The CDR3 loop spans 13 amino acids. Germline CDR1 reads SNHLY; CDR2 reads FYNNEI. DNA of the CDR3: TGTGCCAGCAGTGCCAGGCGTCAAGAGACCCAGTACTTC. It encodes CASSARRQETQYF. Full variable domain (outside the CDR3, taken from reference TRBV2 and TRBJ2-5): EPEVTQTPSHQVTQMGQEVILRCVPISNHLYFYWYRQILGQKVEFLVSFYNNEISEKSEIFDDQFSVERPDGSNFTLKIRSTKLEDSAMYFCASSARRQETQYFGPGTRLLVL.

The genes are TRBV7-2 and TRBJ2-7; possibly TRBD1 for D (5 bases). Germline-derived CDR1 and CDR2 are SGHTA and FQGNSA. The CDR3 sequence is 15 residues long. The V and J ends lost 5 bases and 0 bases respectively, with 14 bases between them. CDR3 protein: CASSTKQDVSYEQYF. The CDR3 DNA reads TGTGCCAGCAGCACAAAACAGGATGTCTCCTACGAGCAGTACTTC.

The gene calls are TRBV11-2 and TRBJ1-2; possible D gene TRBD1, 5 bases. The CDR3 is 13 residues long. Germline V gives CDR1 SGHAT, CDR2 FQNNGV. V lost 0 bases, J lost 8 bases, and 10 bases lay in between. CDR3 sequence: CASSLDPGGGYTF. DNA for the CDR3: TGTGCCAGCAGCTTAGATCCGGGGGGAGGCTACACCTTC.

J is TRBJ1-2 and V is TRBV6-4; TRBD1 matches at 11 bases. Germline V gene sequence: CDR1 MRHNA, CDR2 SNTAGT. The ends lost 7 bases at V and 4 bases at J; junction bases unmatched: 8. The CDR3 sequence is 15 residues long. The chain's CDR3 is CASNRTGGLRYGYTF. The CDR3 DNA is TGTGCCAGCAACCGGACAGGGGGCCTACGCTATGGCTACACCTTC.

The chain carries TRBV5-1 and TRBJ1-1, with unresolved D. Germline CDR1 and CDR2: SGHRS and YFSETQ. The CDR3 extends over 17 amino acids. V was trimmed by 0 bases and J by 5 bases, leaving 20 bases between them. CDR3 sequence: CASSLVATYKADTEAFF. The CDR3 region has the DNA TGCGCCAGCAGCTTGGTCGCCACGTACAAAGCGGATACTGAAGCTTTCTTT. The whole variable domain, filled in from reference TRBV5-1 and TRBJ1-1, reads KAGVTQTPRYLIKTRGQQVTLSCSPISGHRSVSWYQQTPGQGLQFLFEYFSETQRNKGNFPGRFSGRQFSNSRSEMNVSTLELGDSALYLCASSLVATYKADTEAFFGQGTRLTVV.

This chain links TRBV19 with TRBJ1-1; the match to TRBD1 covers 7 bases. The V gene end was trimmed by 5 bases and the J gene end by 1 base; junction bases not matched to a gene: 7. The CDR3 extends over 15 amino acids. Germline V gene data show CDR1 as LNHDA and CDR2 as SQIVND (reference sequence). The CDR3 coding sequence is TGTGCCAGTAGTCCTCATCGGGACAGGAACACTGAAGCTTTCTTT. It is translated as CASSPHRDRNTEAFF.

V is TRBV9 and J is TRBJ2-1, with D tentatively TRBD2 (6 bases). With 4 bases removed from V and 8 bases from J, the gap between germline ends came to 13 bases. Germline assignment: CDR1 SGDLS and CDR2 YYNGEE. This CDR3 region has 13 residues. Here the CDR3 reads CASSFFSGDEQFF. In nucleotides, the CDR3 is TGTGCCAGCAGCTTCTTTAGCGGAGATGAGCAGTTCTTC.

Regarding this clone: This sample also contains other DNA sequences that code for the same CDR3. The chain uses TRBV9 and TRBJ1-2; 8 positions match TRBD1. The CDR3 totals 13 residues. Trimming removed 4 bases from V and 4 bases from J; junction bases left unmatched: 3. CDR1 is SGDLS, CDR2 YYNGEE, per germline. CDR3 coding DNA: TGTGCCAGCAGCTCAGGGGGCAGCTATGGCTACACCTTC. Translating gives CASSSGGSYGYTF. The whole variable domain, remainder taken from reference TRBV9 and TRBJ1-2, is DSGVTQTPKHLITATGQRVTLRCSPRSGDLSVYWYQQSLDQGLQFLIQYYNGEERAKGNILERFSAQQFPDLHSELNLSSLELGDSALYFCASSSGGSYGYTFGSGTRLTVV.

The chain carries TRBV5-6 and TRBJ2-7; a weak D match, TRBD2 (5 bases). V lost 3 bases to trimming and J lost 6 bases, with 16 bases between them. The CDR3 length is 14 residues. Germline V gene lookup returns CDR1 SGHDT and CDR2 YYEEEE. The CDR3 spells CASSSLAPVGEQYF. As DNA, the CDR3 is TGTGCCAGCAGCTCTCTAGCCCCGGTAGGCGAGCAGTACTTC. Drawing the rest from reference TRBV5-6 and TRBJ2-7, the complete variable domain is DAGVTQSPTHLIKTRGQQVTLRCSPKSGHDTVSWYQQALGQGPQFIFQYYEEEERQRGNFPDRFSGHQFPNYSSELNVNALLLGDSALYLCASSSLAPVGEQYFGPGTRLTVT.

The chain couples TRBV3-1 (or the pseudogene TRBV3-2) to TRBJ2-7; the match to TRBD1 covers 7 bases. CDR3 length: 15 residues. Germline-derived CDR1 and CDR2 are LGHDT and YNNKEL (reference sequence). The ends lost 3 bases at V and 3 bases at J; junction bases unmatched: 8. The CDR3 coding sequence is TGTGCCAGCAGCCACGGAATGGGACAGATCTACGAGCAGTACTTC. This codes for CASSHGMGQIYEQYF.

The chain combines TRBV7-2 with TRBJ1-2; 9 nucleotides agree with TRBD1. Germline V gene sequence: CDR1 SGHTA, CDR2 FQGNSA. With V trimmed by 4 bases and J by 6 bases, 9 bases remained unmatched. The CDR3 length is 15 residues. For the CDR3, the DNA is TGTGCCAGCAGCTCGTCGAAGGACAGGGGTAATGGCTACACCTTC. Translated: CASSSSKDRGNGYTF. The whole variable domain, remainder taken from reference TRBV7-2 and TRBJ1-2, is GAGVSQSPSNKVTEKGKDVELRCDPISGHTALYWYRQSLGQGLEFLIYFQGNSAPDKSGLPSDRFSAERTGGSVSTLTIQRTQQEDSAVYLCASSSSKDRGNGYTFGSGTRLTVV.

J is TRBJ2-5 and V is TRBV24-1; 10 nucleotides match TRBD1. There are 16 residues in the CDR3. The V segment lost 5 bases and the J segment 4 bases; nucleotides outside the gene matches: 9. The germline V gene has CDR1 KGHDR and CDR2 SFDVKD. CDR3 sequence reads: CATSAPGTGDGETQYF. In DNA form, the CDR3 reads TGTGCCACCAGTGCCCCCGGGACAGGGGATGGAGAGACCCAGTACTTC.

This chain connects TRBV29-1 to TRBJ1-2; D gene ambiguous. The CDR3 spans 14 residues. Trimming stripped 0 bases from V and 6 bases from J, with 14 bases between. Germline V gene data show CDR1 as SQVTM and CDR2 as ANQGSEA. The CDR3 bases are TGCAGCGTTGAAGACAGGTTGGGTAAAGATGGCTACACCTTC. Amino acid sequence: CSVEDRLGKDGYTF. Full variable domain (rest looked up from reference TRBV29-1 and TRBJ1-2): SAVISQKPSRDICQRGTSLTIQCQVDSQVTMMFWYRQQPGQSLTLIATANQGSEATYESGFVIDKFPISRPNLTFSTLTVSNMSPEDSSIYLCSVEDRLGKDGYTFGSGTRLTVV.

This sequence joins TRBV3-1 (or the pseudogene TRBV3-2) and TRBJ1-1; 8 nucleotides agree with TRBD1. Germline V lookup: CDR1 LGHDT, CDR2 YNNKEL (reference sequence). CDR3 length equals 16 residues. Unmatched junction bases numbered 5, after V lost 1 base and J lost 1 base. The CDR3 spells CASSQGDRWENTEAFF. CDR3 sequence (DNA): TGTGCCAGCAGCCAAGGGGACAGGTGGGAGAACACTGAAGCTTTCTTT.

The chain combines TRBV4-3 with TRBJ2-7; 9 positions match TRBD1. In germline, CDR1 is LGHNA, CDR2 YSLEER. The CDR3 is made up of 14 amino acids. The V and J ends lost 2 bases and 5 bases, in that order; junction bases with no gene match: 4. The CDR3 DNA is TGCGCCAGCAGCCAATACGGACAGGGGAACGAGCAGTACTTC. Protein: CASSQYGQGNEQYF.